These 12 T cell receptor beta chains were sequenced from one sample in a study of Ad26.COV2.S vaccination and SARS-CoV-2 variants. Clones were read by immunoSEQ multiplex PCR, and TCRdb kept only the in-frame ones, dropping some. Among 400,000 to 450,000 clones, about nine tenths were seen once, and the ten largest hold over 9%. This sample's treatment: 19 received Ad26.COV2.S at low or high dose, single or two shots; a few received placebo; per-sample allocation not given. The investigators took samples on day 63 after the first vaccine or placebo injection. The sample here was peripheral blood, taken in a trial of Ad26.COV2.S vaccine versus placebo. These receptors came from a person between 18 and 59 years old who received the Ad26.COV2.S COVID-19 vaccine or a placebo.

CDR3: CASSPGTSGYTDTQYF. In DNA form, the CDR3 reads TGTGCCAGCAGCCCTGGGACTAGCGGATACACAGATACGCAGTATTTT. This chain uses TRBV7-2 with TRBJ2-3, with 11 bases fitting TRBD2. The CDR3 contains 16 residues. Germline CDR1 is SGHTA and CDR2 is FQGNSA. V was clipped by 5 bases and J by 2 bases; unmatched bases: 6. The full variable domain, in which reference TRBV7-2 and TRBJ2-3 provide the parts outside the CDR3, is GAGVSQSPSNKVTEKGKDVELRCDPISGHTALYWYRQSLGQGLEFLIYFQGNSAPDKSGLPSDRFSAERTGGSVSTLTIQRTQQEDSAVYLCASSPGTSGYTDTQYFGPGTRLTVL.

This chain links TRBV6-5 with TRBJ1-2; D is perhaps TRBD1 (6 bases). This CDR3 contains 12 residues. In germline, CDR1 is MNHEY, CDR2 SVGAGI. Trimming pared 4 bases from V and 3 bases from J, leaving 6 bases between. CDR3 nucleotides: TGTGCCAGCAGTTCAGGGGACTATGGCTACACCTTC. Translation: CASSSGDYGYTF.

V is TRBV30 and J is TRBJ1-6; no reliable D call. Germline CDR1 GTSNPN, CDR2 SVGIG (reference sequence). Between the trimmed V and J ends, which lost 0 bases and 8 bases, there was a span of 8 bases. The CDR3 spans 13 residues. The CDR3 DNA sequence: TGTGCCTGGAGTGTAAGTCGGGATTCACCCCTCCACTTT. Its translation is CAWSVSRDSPLHF.

The genes are TRBV27 and TRBJ1-6; D is undetermined. Between the trimmed V and J ends, which lost 2 bases and 10 bases, there was a span of 9 bases. This CDR3 spans 13 amino acids. CDR1 and CDR2 (germline): MNHEY, SMNVEV (reference sequence). Here the CDR3 DNA reads TGTGCCAGCAGTTTAACATATGGGTCACCCCTCCACTTT. Amino acids: CASSLTYGSPLHF.

The chain carries TRBV3-1 (or the pseudogene TRBV3-2) and TRBJ2-2; 7 nucleotides agree with TRBD2. The trim removed 4 bases at V and 8 bases at J, leaving 7 bases unmatched. The CDR3 is 14 amino acids. Per germline, CDR1 LGHDT and CDR2 YNNKEL (reference sequence). CDR3 region: CASSPPGLQGELFF. Here the CDR3 DNA reads TGTGCCAGCAGCCCACCGGGACTACAAGGGGAGCTGTTTTTT.

This clone was counted a single time. The chain links TRBV19 to TRBJ2-1; the D gene is possibly TRBD1 (6 bases). The germline CDR1 and CDR2 sequences are LNHDA and SQIVND (reference sequence). The V and J ends lost 7 bases and 0 bases respectively, with 16 bases between them. The CDR3 has 16 residues. CDR3 bases: TGTGCCAGTACCCTGACAGGCATTAACTCCTACAATGAGCAGTTCTTC. Translating it yields CASTLTGINSYNEQFF. Complete variable domain (other parts from reference TRBV19 and TRBJ2-1): DGGITQSPKYLFRKEGQNVTLSCEQNLNHDAMYWYRQDPGQGLRLIYYSQIVNDFQKGDIAEGYSVSREKKESFPLTVTSAQKNPTAFYLCASTLTGINSYNEQFFGPGTRLTVL.

V usage is TRBV5-6 and J usage is TRBJ2-3; TRBD2 is a possible D gene (6 bases). This CDR3 has 17 residues. The germline V gene encodes CDR1 SGHDT and CDR2 YYEEEE. V lost 4 bases, J lost 11 bases, and 29 bases lay in between. CDR3 DNA: TGTGCCAGCAGCACTAAATTAGGGGCGGGTGTCTCGGGGGAGCAGTATTTT. It is translated as CASSTKLGAGVSGEQYF.

In its sample, this clone was seen once. Other DNA sequences in the same sample also yield this CDR3. This chain joins TRBV4-3 and TRBJ2-7; TRBD1 is a possible D gene (5 bases). The CDR3 spans 13 residues. In germline, CDR1 is LGHNA, CDR2 YSLEER. Trimming pared 0 bases from V and 3 bases from J, leaving 6 bases between. The CDR3 is CASSQDRDYEQYF. CDR3 nucleotide sequence: TGCGCCAGCAGCCAAGACAGGGACTACGAGCAGTACTTC.

V and J are TRBV4-1 and TRBJ2-2; D remains ambiguous. The germline V gene encodes CDR1 MGHRA and CDR2 YSYEKL. V gave up 1 base and J gave up 8 bases, with 8 bases separating them. This CDR3 comprises 13 residues. The CDR3 DNA sequence: TGCGCCAGCAGCCAAGTCTTGGCTGGGGAGCTGTTTTTT. Its protein is CASSQVLAGELFF.

The chain is built from TRBV4-1 and TRBJ2-1, with D possibly matching TRBD2 (7 bases). The length of the CDR3 is 14 residues. Trimming removed 2 bases at V and 8 bases at J, with 13 bases between. The germline V gene encodes CDR1 MGHRA and CDR2 YSYEKL. CDR3 protein: CASSQIGGLDEQFF. For the CDR3, the DNA is TGCGCCAGCAGCCAAATCGGGGGGCTTGATGAGCAGTTCTTC.

In its sample, this clone was seen a few times. The CDR3 DNA reads TGTGCCAGCAGCTCCGGTCCAGGTACGAGTGAGCAGTACTTC. This encodes CASSSGPGTSEQYF. The genes are TRBV7-2 and TRBJ2-7; D remains ambiguous. The CDR3 is made up of 14 amino acids. CDR1 is SGHTA, CDR2 FQGNSA, per germline. With 4 bases removed from V and 7 bases from J, the gap between germline ends came to 17 bases.

This clone was counted a single time. The rearrangement uses TRBV4-1 and TRBJ1-3; D gene unclear. Germline V gene sequence: CDR1 MGHRA, CDR2 YSYEKL. V lost 1 base and J lost 0, with 4 bases in between. The CDR3 loop spans 14 amino acids. As DNA, the CDR3 is TGCGCCAGCAGCCAAGGGCACTCTGGAAACACCATATATTTT. The encoded protein is CASSQGHSGNTIYF.